This passage covers 25 T cell receptor beta chains from one sample sequenced in a study of immune cell composition in non-small cell lung cancer. The data were produced by immunoSEQ multiplex PCR, yet TCRdb's version contains in-frame clones alone and is incomplete. The sample records under 4,000 clones, over 80% being singletons. The sequenced sample consisted of lung tumor tissue. The receptors here all came from a human donor with non-small cell lung cancer.

In this sample, this clone turned up once. The rearrangement uses TRBV30 and TRBJ2-3; 12 nucleotides align to TRBD2. Losses at the gene ends were 0 bases for V and 5 bases for J; bases not matched to a gene: 0. The CDR3 is 14 amino acids. The germline V gene has CDR1 GTSNPN and CDR2 SVGIG (reference sequence). CDR3 in amino acids: CAWSVLAGGDTQYF. In DNA form, the CDR3 reads TGTGCCTGGAGTGTACTAGCGGGAGGAGATACGCAGTATTTT.

In its sample, this clone was seen a few times. The chain recombines TRBV5-1 with TRBJ2-7; 8 bases are a match to TRBD1. The CDR3 runs 14 residues. CDR1 SGHRS and CDR2 YFSETQ come from the germline V gene. V lost 0 bases, J lost 5 bases, and 4 bases stayed unmatched. The CDR3 loop is CASSLGRGLDEQYF. Written as DNA, the CDR3 is TGCGCCAGCAGCTTGGGCAGGGGGCTAGACGAGCAGTACTTC.

This clone has only one observation. The chain couples TRBV6-1 to TRBJ1-2; D may be TRBD1 (5 bases). Trimming left V 1 base short and J 0 bases short, with 12 bases between. The germline CDR1 and CDR2 sequences are MNHNS and SASEGT. The CDR3 is 16 amino acids. The CDR3 sequence: CASSEVGRVANYGYTF. The CDR3 bases are TGTGCCAGCAGTGAAGTCGGCAGGGTAGCTAACTATGGCTACACCTTC.

This chain connects TRBV4-1 to TRBJ2-3; D might be TRBD2 (5 bases). The CDR3 runs 18 residues. V dropped 1 base and J dropped 0 bases, with 17 bases sitting between them. CDR1 MGHRA and CDR2 YSYEKL come from the germline V gene. The CDR3 nucleotides are TGCGCCAGCAGCCAAGGGCCCGGACTCCTTACAAGCACAGATACGCAGTATTTT. Protein: CASSQGPGLLTSTDTQYF.

The chain recombines TRBV11-3 with TRBJ2-5; tentative D call: TRBD1 (7 bases). This CDR3 comprises 14 residues. CDR1 is SGHNT, CDR2 YENEEA, per germline. With 5 bases removed from V and 5 bases from J, the gap between germline ends came to 15 bases. The CDR3 is CASSRRDSAETQYF. For the CDR3, the DNA is TGTGCCAGCAGCCGGCGGGACAGCGCGGAGACCCAGTACTTC.

This clone showed up just a few times. V and J are TRBV5-1 and TRBJ2-1; 9 nucleotides line up with TRBD2. V lost 4 bases and J lost 8; bases outside the gene matches: 19. The CDR3 is made up of 18 amino acids. CDR1 SGHRS and CDR2 YFSETQ come from the germline V gene. CDR3 amino acids: CASSLGTRLAGAFDEQFF. Here the CDR3 DNA reads TGCGCCAGCAGCCTTGGGACAAGGTTAGCGGGAGCGTTTGATGAGCAGTTCTTC.

CDR3 region: CASRGTGAQPQHF. In DNA, the CDR3 is TGTGCCAGCAGGGGGACAGGGGCTCAGCCCCAGCATTTT. The genes are TRBV28 and TRBJ1-5; 10 bases are a match to TRBD1. Germline CDR1 reads MDHEN; CDR2 reads SYDVKM. This CDR3 has 13 residues. V lost 6 bases to trimming and J lost 6 bases; unmatched junction nucleotides: 2.

The V and J genes are TRBV29-1 and TRBJ2-1; 9 nucleotides match TRBD2. Trimming cost V 3 bases and J 6 bases; bases outside gene matches: 3. Germline V lookup: CDR1 SQVTM, CDR2 ANQGSEA. This CDR3 is built from 13 residues. This CDR3 is CSVDSGSGNEQFF. The CDR3 DNA follows: TGCAGCGTTGATAGCGGGAGTGGCAATGAGCAGTTCTTC.

The J gene is TRBJ1-1, the V gene TRBV7-2; possible D gene TRBD1, 5 bases. The CDR3 is 15 residues long. Germline V gives CDR1 SGHTA, CDR2 FQGNSA. Trimming took off 4 bases at V and 5 bases at J, with 17 bases between the two ends. The CDR3 DNA sequence: TGTGCCAGCAGCTACCTAGCCGGGGGAGAGACTGAAGCTTTCTTT. Translated, it gives CASSYLAGGETEAFF. Combining the CDR3 with reference TRBV7-2 and TRBJ1-1 gives the whole variable domain GAGVSQSPSNKVTEKGKDVELRCDPISGHTALYWYRQSLGQGLEFLIYFQGNSAPDKSGLPSDRFSAERTGGSVSTLTIQRTQQEDSAVYLCASSYLAGGETEAFFGQGTRLTVV.

The chain carries TRBV19 and TRBJ2-3; the match to TRBD1 covers 10 bases. The J segment lost 3 bases and the V segment lost 4 bases, leaving 1 base of the junction unmatched. Germline lookup yields CDR1 LNHDA and CDR2 SQIVND (reference sequence). This CDR3 region has 14 residues. The CDR3 here is CASSTGQGTDTQYF. CDR3 DNA: TGTGCCAGTAGTACGGGACAGGGGACAGATACGCAGTATTTT.

This rearrangement joins TRBV7-9 to TRBJ2-5; no clear D. Germline CDR1 is SEHNR and CDR2 is FQNEAQ (reference sequence). There are 11 residues in the CDR3. Trimming removed 8 bases at V and 9 bases at J, with 13 bases between. The CDR3 region is CASGRSMAQYF. CDR3 DNA sequence: TGTGCCAGCGGCCGGAGCATGGCCCAGTACTTC.

The chain links TRBV2 to TRBJ2-2, with TRBD1 identical over 7 bases. The length of the CDR3 is 15 residues. With 4 bases clipped from V and 3 bases from J, the junction kept 5 bases outside the gene matches. Germline lookup yields CDR1 SNHLY and CDR2 FYNNEI. In DNA form, the CDR3 reads TGTGCCAGCAGTGTGGTGCAGGGGGACACCGGGGAGCTGTTTTTT. Translating gives CASSVVQGDTGELFF.

The chain couples TRBV19 to TRBJ2-1; possibly TRBD1 for D (5 bases). CDR3 size: 15 residues. CDR1 and CDR2 (germline): LNHDA, SQIVND (reference sequence). V lost 3 bases, J lost 9 bases, and 18 bases lay in between. This CDR3 reads CASSIPLGPGREQFF. For the CDR3, the DNA is TGTGCCAGTAGTATCCCCCTAGGACCAGGGCGTGAGCAGTTCTTC.

The rearrangement uses TRBV7-8 and TRBJ1-3; D gene uncertain. Trimming stripped 1 base from V and 0 bases from J, with 7 bases between. This CDR3 comprises 15 residues. Germline values: CDR1 SGHVS, CDR2 FQNEAQ. The CDR3 DNA sequence: TGTGCCAGCAGCTTAGGCGGGTACTCTGGAAACACCATATATTTT. Amino acids: CASSLGGYSGNTIYF.

V gene TRBV7-8 combines with J gene TRBJ2-7; perhaps TRBD1 as D (6 bases). CDR1 is SGHVS, CDR2 FQNEAQ, per germline. V was trimmed by 5 bases and J by 0 bases, leaving 14 bases between them. CDR3 length: 15 residues. DNA for the CDR3: TGTGCCAGCAGCGCCGGATTGGACAGCTCCTACGAGCAGTACTTC. It translates to CASSAGLDSSYEQYF.

The chain couples TRBV14 to TRBJ2-3; tentative D call: TRBD2 (6 bases). The CDR3 is 15 amino acids. Germline CDR1 is SGHDN and CDR2 is FVKESK. V was clipped by 4 bases and J by 2 bases, with 13 bases between them. The CDR3 coding sequence is TGTGCCAGCAGCCTAGCGGTAGCGGACACAGATACGCAGTATTTT. Translating gives CASSLAVADTDTQYF.

This clone turned up a few times. The chain combines TRBV6-5 with TRBJ1-4; TRBD1 matches at 7 bases. Germline assignment: CDR1 MNHEY and CDR2 SVGAGI. This CDR3 contains 14 residues. The V and J ends lost 6 bases and 7 bases, in that order; junction bases with no gene match: 8. CDR3 DNA: TGTGCCAGCAGACAGGGGTCTAGAGGTGAAAAACTGTTTTTT. Its translation: CASRQGSRGEKLFF.

The chain has TRBV18 and TRBJ1-2; TRBD1 might be the D (5 bases). The CDR3 loop spans 16 amino acids. V was shortened by 6 bases and J by 1 base, with 18 bases between the two germline ends. In germline, CDR1 is KGHSH, CDR2 LQKENI. For the CDR3, the DNA is TGTGCCAGCTCCCTCAGGTATGCAGGGTTTAACTATGGCTACACCTTC. Translation gives CASSLRYAGFNYGYTF. The full variable domain, its missing parts supplied by reference TRBV18 and TRBJ1-2, is NAGVMQNPRHLVRRRGQEARLRCSPMKGHSHVYWYRQLPEEGLKFMVYLQKENIIDESGMPKERFSAEFPKEGPSILRIQQVVRGDSAAYFCASSLRYAGFNYGYTFGSGTRLTVV.

This chain uses TRBV9 with TRBJ2-7; 7 nucleotides match TRBD2. Germline CDR1 and CDR2: SGDLS and YYNGEE. The CDR3 runs 14 residues. J lost 5 bases, V lost 0 bases, and 5 bases had no gene match. The DNA of the CDR3 is TGTGCCAGCAGCGTAGGCGGGAGCGTCAACGAGCAGTACTTC. The encoded protein is CASSVGGSVNEQYF.

This chain connects TRBV15 to TRBJ2-1; the match to TRBD2 covers 8 bases. This CDR3 contains 13 residues. Germline V gives CDR1 LNHNV, CDR2 YYDKDF (reference sequence). After removal of 5 bases from V and 9 bases from J, the junction contained 6 bases not matched to a gene. DNA for the CDR3: TGTGCCACCAGCCAGGGACTAGAAGGTGAGCAGTTCTTC. Residues: CATSQGLEGEQFF. The complete variable domain, with remaining parts taken from reference TRBV15 and TRBJ2-1, reads DAMVIQNPRYQVTQFGKPVTLSCSQTLNHNVMYWYQQKSSQAPKLLFHYYDKDFNNEADTPDNFQSRRPNTSFCFLDIRSPGLGDTAMYLCATSQGLEGEQFFGPGTRLTVL.

V usage is TRBV5-1 and J usage is TRBJ2-7; 16 nucleotides align to TRBD2. The CDR3 is made up of 16 amino acids. Germline V gives CDR1 SGHRS, CDR2 YFSETQ. J lost 6 bases, V lost 4 bases, and 7 bases had no gene match. This CDR3 reads CASSPGLAGGHSEQYF. The DNA for the CDR3 is TGCGCCAGCAGCCCGGGACTAGCGGGAGGGCATAGCGAGCAGTACTTC.

The chain carries TRBV2 and TRBJ2-1; 7 bases are shared with TRBD1. CDR1 SNHLY and CDR2 FYNNEI come from the germline V gene. CDR3 length equals 14 residues. Losses at the gene ends were 6 bases for V and 0 bases for J; bases not matched to a gene: 2. CDR3 coding DNA: TGTGCCAGCAGACAGGGGCCCTCCTACAATGAGCAGTTCTTC. Its translation is CASRQGPSYNEQFF.

The rearrangement uses TRBV6-5 and TRBJ1-1; maybe TRBD1 (5 bases). The CDR3 covers 15 residues. Trimming stripped 0 bases from V and 0 bases from J, with 8 bases between. Germline V gene sequence: CDR1 MNHEY, CDR2 SVGAGI. CDR3 amino acids: CASSYSWTLNTEAFF. The CDR3, as DNA: TGTGCCAGCAGTTACTCGTGGACATTGAACACTGAAGCTTTCTTT.

This clone was recorded a few times. The genes are TRBV28 and TRBJ1-1, with a possible D match to TRBD1 (5 bases). The CDR3 is 15 residues long. The ends were cut back, 6 bases at V and 7 bases at J, with 21 bases in the middle. The germline V gene encodes CDR1 MDHEN and CDR2 SYDVKM. CDR3 region: CASRGLGREKDEAFF. CDR3 in DNA: TGTGCCAGCAGGGGACTGGGCAGGGAGAAAGATGAAGCTTTCTTT.

V is TRBV10-3 and J is TRBJ2-3; 8 positions agree with TRBD1. The CDR3 sequence is 15 residues long. CDR1 ENHRY and CDR2 SYGVKD come from the germline V gene. The J segment lost 3 bases and the V segment lost 6 bases, leaving 8 bases of the junction unmatched. As DNA, the CDR3 is TGTGCCATCAGGGGTCAGGGGGCTGGTACAGATACGCAGTATTTT. Encoded protein: CAIRGQGAGTDTQYF.